This TCR beta chain originates from a study of cytomegalovirus exposure and HLA in healthy donors. It was with 60 Vbeta and 13 Jbeta primers that the PCR ran. The assay was immunoSEQ multiplex PCR, and TCRdb's table has in-frame clones only and misses some. This table lists roughly 72,000 clones. This CDR3 is 14 amino acids long. Germline CDR1 MNHNS, CDR2 SASEGT. J lost 8 bases, V lost 8 bases, and 8 bases had no gene match. Overall study findings and caveats: In a later analysis, HLA-associated TCR beta chains were more clonally expanded than equally common others. Sequencing had likely introduced a cluster of highly shared sequence variants as an artifact. Later analysis identified a missense DCLRE1C variant that was linked to TCR beta V- and J-gene trimming.

About this clone itself: Its antigen is still unknown.

The chain has TRBV6-1 and TRBJ2-1; 11 bases are shared with TRBD2. The origin of this receptor is a man younger than 35 in good health and CMV-seropositive. Sample: PBMCs. CDR3 DNA: TGTGCCAGCCCTAGCGGGGGGCTTACGGATGAGCAGTTCTTC. This sequence encodes CASPSGGLTDEQFF.